A selection of T cell receptor beta chains follows, all from one sample in a study of cytomegalovirus exposure and HLA in healthy donors. Sequencing was performed with immunoSEQ multiplex PCR; in TCRdb, only in-frame clones are kept and a portion is missing. The sample has over 150,000 clones; over 70% are singletons. Input material: PBMCs. The receptors come from a male donor in good health and CMV-seronegative. CDR3s include the opening cysteine and the closing phenylalanine or tryptophan. D genes are given only for firm matches. Size is stated for part of the rows, as once, few or many counts, or as a class when the clone is expanded.

TRBV7-8	TRBJ1-6	16	-	-	CASRSDSSSYNSPLHF	TGTGCCAGCAGGTCAGACTCGAGCTCCTATAATTCACCCCTCCACTTT
TRBV4-1	TRBJ1-5	14	-	-	CASSQPGGNQPQHF	TGCGCCAGCAGCCAACCCGGGGGGAATCAGCCCCAGCATTTT
TRBV2	TRBJ2-2	15	TRBD2	-	CASGDLAGVFGELFF	TGTGCCAGCGGGGACCTAGCGGGAGTGTTCGGGGAGCTGTTTTTT
TRBV7-9	TRBJ2-7	16	TRBD1	few	CASSTVGTGDPYEQYF	TGTGCCAGCAGCACCGTTGGGACAGGGGACCCCTACGAGCAGTACTTC
TRBV30	TRBJ2-3	14	-	few	CAWSSGGPGDTQYF	TGTGCCTGGAGTTCCGGAGGGCCTGGAGATACGCAGTATTTT
TRBV7-3	TRBJ1-3	15	TRBD1	once	CASSPTGGPGNTIYF	TGTGCCAGCAGCCCCACAGGGGGTCCTGGAAACACCATATATTTT
TRBV6-1	TRBJ2-6	16	-	-	CASSERAGSGANVLTF	TGTGCCAGCAGTGAACGTGCAGGCTCTGGGGCCAACGTCCTGACTTTC
TRBV30	TRBJ1-2	12	-	-	CAWLTGSYGYTF	TGTGCCTGGCTAACAGGGAGCTATGGCTACACCTTC
TRBV15	TRBJ1-3	14	-	-	CATSRDGGEGTIYF	TGTGCCACCAGCAGAGATGGCGGTGAGGGCACCATATATTTT
TRBV4-1	TRBJ2-5	16	-	-	CASSQDPPSRGETQYF	TGCGCCAGCAGCCAAGATCCTCCCTCAAGGGGGGAGACCCAGTACTTC
TRBV19	TRBJ1-1	14	TRBD1	-	CASSWTGANTEAFF	TGTGCCAGTAGTTGGACAGGAGCGAACACTGAAGCTTTCTTT
TRBV9	TRBJ2-3	15	TRBD2	few	CASSEPGLATDTQYF	TGTGCCAGCAGCGAGCCGGGACTAGCCACAGATACGCAGTATTTT
TRBV19	TRBJ1-5	13	-	once	CASSIVRGEVEHF	TGTGCCAGTAGTATAGTTAGGGGTGAGGTCGAGCATTTT
TRBV5-6	TRBJ1-5	14	-	-	CASTSSRGVQPQHF	TGTGCCAGCACCAGTTCCCGGGGGGTTCAGCCCCAGCATTTT
TRBV7-2	TRBJ2-4	18	TRBD2	-	CASSQDGASGRGGNIQYF	TGTGCCAGCAGCCAAGATGGGGCTAGCGGGAGAGGGGGAAACATTCAGTACTTC
TRBV30	TRBJ2-3	11	-	-	CAQGESDTQYF	TGTGCCCAAGGGGAATCAGATACGCAGTATTTT
TRBV5-8	TRBJ1-1	14	-	-	CASSFLNLNTEAFF	TGTGCCAGCAGCTTTCTCAACTTGAACACTGAAGCTTTCTTT
TRBV5-1	TRBJ1-1	11	-	-	CASSRGAEAFF	TGCGCCAGCAGCCGGGGGGCTGAAGCTTTCTTT
TRBV30	TRBJ1-3	12	-	few	CAWSRTANTIYF	TGTGCCTGGAGTAGGACAGCAAACACCATATATTTT
TRBV9	TRBJ2-1	15	TRBD2	-	CASSPRTSGRGEQFF	TGTGCCAGCAGCCCCCGGACTAGCGGGAGAGGTGAGCAGTTCTTC
TRBV19	TRBJ1-4	13	TRBD1	-	CASARGRGEKLFF	TGTGCCAGCGCTAGGGGGCGGGGAGAAAAACTGTTTTTT
TRBV7-9	TRBJ1-2	13	-	-	CASSPTAEHGYTF	TGTGCCAGCAGCCCTACAGCGGAGCATGGCTACACCTTC
TRBV28	TRBJ2-7	14	-	-	CASSSGNPGYEQYF	TGTGCCAGCAGTTCAGGGAATCCCGGGTACGAGCAGTACTTC
TRBV28	TRBJ1-5	14	TRBD1	-	CASKTGQAVRPQHF	TGTGCCAGCAAGACCGGACAGGCCGTGCGGCCCCAGCATTTT
TRBV7-3	TRBJ2-3	13	-	few	CASSSSSTDTQYF	TGTGCCAGCAGCTCCTCTAGCACAGATACGCAGTATTTT
TRBV15	TRBJ2-7	18	-	-	CATSRDRGVVAVAYEQYF	TGTGCCACCAGCAGAGATCGCGGGGTGGTAGCGGTTGCCTACGAGCAGTACTTC
TRBV13	TRBJ1-1	14	-	-	CASSLGQKNTEAFF	TGTGCCAGCAGCTTAGGTCAGAAGAACACTGAAGCTTTCTTT
TRBV2	TRBJ2-7	14	TRBD2	-	CASKVASGSDEQYF	TGTGCCAGCAAGGTTGCTAGCGGGAGCGACGAGCAGTACTTC
TRBV7-9	TRBJ1-2	16	-	-	CASSLGSSQGRNGYTF	TGTGCCAGCAGCTTAGGTTCGTCACAGGGAAGGAATGGCTACACCTTC
TRBV15	TRBJ1-4	14	TRBD1	-	CATTLTGVGEKLFF	TGTGCCACTACATTGACAGGGGTGGGGGAAAAACTGTTTTTT
TRBV6-1	TRBJ2-7	11	-	few	CASSGAYEQYF	TGTGCCAGCAGTGGAGCCTACGAGCAGTACTTC
TRBV7-8	TRBJ1-2	14	-	-	CASSSAGGSPGYTF	TGTGCCAGCAGCTCAGCCGGGGGGTCACCAGGCTACACCTTC
TRBV28	TRBJ2-1	17	TRBD2	-	CASSSHPTSGSYNEQFF	TGTGCCAGCAGTTCCCACCCGACTAGCGGGAGCTACAATGAGCAGTTCTTC
TRBV30	TRBJ2-1	14	TRBD1	few	CAWSAGTGDNEQFF	TGTGCCTGGAGTGCCGGGACAGGGGACAATGAGCAGTTCTTC
TRBV19	TRBJ1-5	17	TRBD1	once	CASSIPPGTGASQPQHF	TGTGCCAGTAGTATACCCCCCGGGACAGGGGCGAGTCAGCCCCAGCATTTT
TRBV27	TRBJ1-2	14	TRBD1	-	CASSDRGPDYGYTF	TGTGCCAGCAGTGACAGGGGGCCAGACTATGGCTACACCTTC
TRBV30	TRBJ1-4	13	-	-	CAWRPREGEKLFF	TGTGCCTGGAGACCCCGGGAAGGAGAAAAACTGTTTTTT
TRBV5-8	TRBJ1-2	16	TRBD1	-	CASSSRGRGRGAGYTF	TGTGCCAGCAGCTCACGGGGCAGGGGGCGCGGGGCTGGCTACACCTTC
TRBV19	TRBJ2-3	15	TRBD2	-	CASSTAGGYTDTQYF	TGTGCCAGTAGTACAGCGGGAGGATATACGGATACGCAGTATTTT
TRBV28	TRBJ1-3	14	-	-	CASTFRGFGNTIYF	TGTGCCAGCACTTTCAGGGGTTTTGGAAACACCATATATTTT
TRBV7-2	TRBJ1-4	13	-	-	CASSSKAAEKLFF	TGTGCCAGCAGCTCCAAGGCGGCTGAAAAACTGTTTTTT
TRBV28	TRBJ2-1	16	-	-	CASRAPGTLTGNEQFF	TGTGCCAGCAGAGCCCCCGGGACTCTGACGGGCAATGAGCAGTTCTTC
TRBV29-1	TRBJ1-1	10	-	-	CSVSRPGAFF	TGCAGCGTTTCGAGACCCGGGGCTTTCTTT
TRBV25-1	TRBJ1-2	15	TRBD1	-	CASSDAGTGNYGYTF	TGCGCCAGCAGTGACGCCGGGACAGGAAACTATGGCTACACCTTC
TRBV30	TRBJ1-2	15	-	-	CAWRTRGGKFYGYTF	TGTGCCTGGAGGACAAGGGGGGGGAAATTCTATGGCTACACCTTC
TRBV7-2	TRBJ1-3	16	TRBD1	-	CASSLAWTGRGDTIYF	TGTGCCAGCAGCTTAGCTTGGACAGGCCGAGGGGACACCATATATTTT
TRBV6-5	TRBJ1-2	13	-	once	CASVGGYNYGYTF	TGTGCCAGCGTTGGCGGGTATAACTATGGCTACACCTTC
TRBV19	TRBJ1-3	12	-	-	CASSLPGNTIYF	TGTGCCAGTAGTCTTCCTGGAAACACCATATATTTT
TRBV9	TRBJ1-2	16	TRBD1	-	CASSPLSGGGSFGYTF	TGTGCCAGCAGCCCCTTGTCAGGGGGTGGCAGCTTTGGCTACACCTTC
TRBV4-2	TRBJ2-2	16	-	once	CASSQDDRTLTGELFF	TGTGCCAGCAGCCAAGATGACAGGACACTCACCGGGGAGCTGTTTTTT